This T cell receptor (beta chain) was identified during a study of spatial heterogeneity in lung cancer. Study-level background: Alpha-chain sequences were detected in numbers that were consistently lower than beta-chain sequences.

Time point reported: sample taken at primary tumor resection. Sequencing was performed on whole RNA extracted from tumor and nontumor lung tissue, or from frozen PBMC, and the material was left unsorted. This clonotype ranks as medium-sized. What it binds is not known. This beta chain appears as a stray read in a library generated for alpha chains; its size is not informative. Germline V gives CDR1 ENHRY, CDR2 SYGVKD. The CDR3 contains 15 residues. The V gene lost 6 bases and the J gene lost 9 bases, with 23 bases spanning the gap. Each TCR cDNA molecule carried a unique molecular identifier. One entry per CDR3 protein results from TCRdb running MiXCR on the 5' RACE reads. The sample carries approximately 10,000 distinct CDR3 sequences, approximately 4.7% recorded once. Study conclusions and caveats: For expanded intratumoral alpha and beta TCRs, counts tracked tumor mutation counts.

The sample in question was lung tumor tissue, obtained at surgery. This chain links TRBV10-3 with TRBJ1-2; D unclear. The clonotype originates from a male donor with early-stage non-small cell lung cancer. CDR3 sequence (DNA): TGTGCCATCAGCTCCCGACTCATCGGGGTTGTTAGCTACACCTTC. Its protein is CAISSRLIGVVSYTF.